This entry lists 22 T cell receptor beta chains sequenced from one sample in a study of OX40 agonist ivuxolimab in advanced cancers. The assay was immunoSEQ multiplex PCR, and TCRdb's table has in-frame clones only and misses some. The repertoire holds fewer than 70,000 clones, under 95% seen once, with about 0.46% in the top ten. The specimen comprised CD4+ or CD8+ T cells sorted from blood, sampled in a trial of the OX40 agonist ivuxolimab. All receptors come from an adult with an advanced solid tumor such as melanoma, head and neck, liver or kidney cancer.

The chain links TRBV19 to TRBJ1-5; no clear D gene. Between the trimmed V and J ends, which lost 1 base and 2 bases, there was a span of 9 bases. Germline V gives CDR1 LNHDA, CDR2 SQIVND (reference sequence). The CDR3 is made up of 15 amino acids. The CDR3 nucleotides are TGTGCCAGTAGTATAGCCCGGCAGCGCAATCAGCCCCAGCATTTT. It codes for CASSIARQRNQPQHF.

The chain employs TRBV6-5 and TRBJ2-1, with TRBD1 matching over 7 bases. CDR1 is MNHEY, CDR2 SVGAGI, per germline. The V gene end was trimmed by 5 bases and the J gene end by 9 bases; junction bases not matched to a gene: 10. The CDR3 is made up of 14 amino acids. The CDR3 is CASSGGTGAGEQFF. Written as DNA, the CDR3 is TGTGCCAGCAGTGGAGGAACAGGGGCAGGTGAGCAGTTCTTC.

This clone was observed a few times. V and J are TRBV7-2 and TRBJ1-2; 7 nucleotides line up with TRBD1. Trimming removed 7 bases from V and 1 base from J; junction bases left unmatched: 6. Germline CDR1 reads SGHTA; CDR2 reads FQGNSA. This CDR3 contains 14 residues. The CDR3 sequence is CASTRDSNNYGYTF. CDR3 DNA sequence: TGTGCCAGCACCCGGGACAGTAATAACTATGGCTACACCTTC.

V gene TRBV9 combines with J gene TRBJ2-3; D is unclear. This CDR3 spans 16 amino acids. Trimming stripped 0 bases from V and 0 bases from J, with 11 bases between. Germline V gene data show CDR1 as SGDLS and CDR2 as YYNGEE. The CDR3 sequence: CASSVGVESSTDTQYF. In DNA form, the CDR3 reads TGTGCCAGCAGCGTAGGGGTGGAGTCTAGCACAGATACGCAGTATTTT.

This rearrangement joins TRBV9 to TRBJ2-1, with 7 bases lining up with TRBD1. CDR1 and CDR2 (germline): SGDLS, YYNGEE. V lost 4 bases, J lost 5 bases, and 9 bases stayed unmatched. This CDR3 has 15 residues. The CDR3 bases are TGTGCCAGCAGCCCACAGGACAGGATTCACAATGAGCAGTTCTTC. It codes for CASSPQDRIHNEQFF. Full variable domain (remainder filled in from reference TRBV9 and TRBJ2-1): DSGVTQTPKHLITATGQRVTLRCSPRSGDLSVYWYQQSLDQGLQFLIQYYNGEERAKGNILERFSAQQFPDLHSELNLSSLELGDSALYFCASSPQDRIHNEQFFGPGTRLTVL.

The chain carries TRBV19 and TRBJ2-7; 10 nucleotides match TRBD2. J gave up 2 bases and V 6 bases, and 4 bases lay outside the gene matches. The germline V gene has CDR1 LNHDA and CDR2 SQIVND (reference sequence). This CDR3 has 14 amino acids. The CDR3 spells CASSTSGATYEQYF. The CDR3 DNA follows: TGTGCCAGTAGCACTAGCGGGGCTACCTACGAGCAGTACTTC.

This chain connects TRBV5-8 to TRBJ2-5; 7 bases fit TRBD1. The J call may be wrong; the DNA end is better matched by TRBJ2-7. CDR1 and CDR2 from the germline V gene are SGHTS and YDEGEE. The CDR3 has 13 amino acids. DNA of the CDR3: TGTGCCAGCAGTTGGACAGGACTGGTCGAGCAGTACTTC. Translating it yields CASSWTGLVEQYF.

The chain recombines TRBV7-6 with TRBJ2-1; maybe TRBD1 (6 bases). The CDR3 loop spans 13 amino acids. Trimming removed 4 bases from V and 11 bases from J, with 15 bases in between. From germline, CDR1 is SGHVS and CDR2 FNYEAQ. CDR3 loop: CASSSYRVHKQFF. The CDR3 bases are TGTGCCAGCAGCTCCTACAGGGTCCATAAGCAGTTCTTC.

In DNA form, the CDR3 reads TGTGCCAGCAGCGCTGGGGCGTACAATGAGCAGTTCTTC. It specifies CASSAGAYNEQFF. The chain uses TRBV9 and TRBJ2-1; weak D call: TRBD1 (5 bases). The CDR3 is 13 residues long. V lost 3 bases, J lost 4 bases, and 8 bases lay in between. Germline loops: CDR1 SGDLS, CDR2 YYNGEE.

The sample holds one count of this clone. The junction departs from the called germline gene at one end, perhaps through a read error. V usage is TRBV5-1 and J usage is TRBJ2-4; 13 nucleotides match TRBD2. The CDR3 is made up of 16 amino acids. The V gene's germline CDR1 is SGHRS and CDR2 YFSETQ. The CDR3 sequence is CASSTWTSGSKDIQYF. CDR3 nucleotide sequence: TGCGCCAGCAGCACCTGGACTAGCGGGAGCAAAGACATTCAGTACTTC. Full variable domain (remainder filled in from reference TRBV5-1 and TRBJ2-4): KAGVTQTPRYLIKTRGQQVTLSCSPISGHRSVSWYQQTPGQGLQFLFEYFSETQRNKGNFPGRFSGRQFSNSRSEMNVSTLELGDSALYLCASSTWTSGSKDIQYFGAGTRLSVL.

The rearrangement links TRBV7-2 to TRBJ2-2; either TRBD1 or TRBD2 may supply D (6 bases each). The CDR3 is 16 amino acids. In germline, CDR1 is SGHTA, CDR2 FQGNSA. V was trimmed by 1 base and J by 4 bases, leaving 13 bases between them. The DNA for the CDR3 is TGTGCCAGCAGCTTAGGGTCGGGGGCGAGCACCGGGGAGCTGTTTTTT. This gives the protein CASSLGSGASTGELFF.

The gene calls are TRBV5-5 and TRBJ2-4; D might be TRBD1 (6 bases). CDR1 and CDR2 from the germline V gene are SGHKS and YYEKEE (reference sequence). This CDR3 is built from 14 residues. V lost 1 base and J 5 bases, leaving 10 bases between the germline ends. This CDR3 reads CASSLWGQENIQYF. The CDR3 nucleotides read TGTGCCAGCAGCTTGTGGGGGCAAGAAAACATTCAGTACTTC.

The chain links TRBV30 to TRBJ1-2, with D hard to call. Germline assignment: CDR1 GTSNPN and CDR2 SVGIG (reference sequence). This CDR3 has 12 amino acids. The germline V and J ends were trimmed by 3 bases and 7 bases, with 12 bases remaining between them. CDR3 loop: CAWSPGGRGYTF. CDR3 nucleotides: TGTGCCTGGAGCCCCGGCGGCCGTGGCTACACCTTC.

This clone was recorded once. The gene calls are TRBV28 and TRBJ1-1, with TRBD1 identical over 8 bases. CDR3 size: 14 residues. V was pared by 4 bases and J by 5 bases, with 6 bases of the junction left unmatched. Germline CDR1 MDHEN, CDR2 SYDVKM. CDR3: CASSSRTGRTEAFF. In nucleotides, the CDR3 is TGTGCCAGCAGTTCGCGGACAGGGAGGACTGAAGCTTTCTTT.

The chain couples TRBV7-6 to TRBJ2-5; no clear D gene. V lost 4 bases to trimming and J lost 2 bases, with 2 bases between them. Germline CDR1 reads SGHVS; CDR2 reads FNYEAQ. This CDR3 is 11 amino acids long. CDR3 protein: CASSSQETQYF. CDR3 nucleotide sequence: TGTGCCAGCAGCTCTCAAGAGACCCAGTACTTC.

The table lists this clone with a count of one. This sequence joins TRBV7-9 and TRBJ2-7; 11 nucleotides agree with TRBD1. The CDR3 covers 15 residues. The V segment lost 4 bases and the J segment 3 bases; nucleotides outside the gene matches: 5. Looked up from germline, CDR1 is SEHNR and CDR2 is FQNEAQ (reference sequence). CDR3 protein: CASSSTGTGGYEQYF. The CDR3 coding sequence is TGTGCCAGCAGCTCTACCGGGACAGGGGGCTACGAGCAGTACTTC.

This chain connects TRBV19 to TRBJ2-7, with 7 bases that match TRBD1. Germline lookup yields CDR1 LNHDA and CDR2 SQIVND (reference sequence). This CDR3 contains 17 residues. The junction had 13 bases not matched to a gene; V was cut back by 5 bases and J by 0 bases. The CDR3 sequence is CASSAFPGQPRSYEQYF. DNA of the CDR3: TGTGCCAGTAGTGCGTTCCCGGGACAGCCTCGCTCCTACGAGCAGTACTTC. The full variable domain, its missing parts supplied by reference TRBV19 and TRBJ2-7, is DGGITQSPKYLFRKEGQNVTLSCEQNLNHDAMYWYRQDPGQGLRLIYYSQIVNDFQKGDIAEGYSVSREKKESFPLTVTSAQKNPTAFYLCASSAFPGQPRSYEQYFGPGTRLTVT.

The chain uses TRBV27 and TRBJ1-4; 7 bases agree with TRBD1. Germline V gene sequence: CDR1 MNHEY, CDR2 SMNVEV (reference sequence). The CDR3 is 18 residues long. With 5 bases clipped from V and 0 bases from J, the junction kept 12 bases outside the gene matches. The CDR3 nucleotides are TGTGCCAGCAGTCTCCGCCCAGGGGGTTTAACAACTAATGAAAAACTGTTTTTT. Its protein product is CASSLRPGGLTTNEKLFF.

J is TRBJ2-3 and V is TRBV5-4, with 8 bases identical to TRBD2. Germline V CDR1 and CDR2: SGHNT, YYREEE (reference sequence). Unmatched junction bases numbered 3, after V lost 0 bases and J lost 0 bases. The CDR3 runs to 16 residues. Here the CDR3 reads CASSLGREGSTDTQYF. As DNA, the CDR3 is TGTGCCAGCAGCTTGGGACGGGAGGGCAGCACAGATACGCAGTATTTT.

The chain couples TRBV5-4 to TRBJ1-2, with 9 bases matching TRBD1. The trim removed 4 bases at V and 4 bases at J, leaving 11 bases unmatched. There are 16 residues in the CDR3. Germline CDR1 is SGHNT and CDR2 is YYREEE (reference sequence). The CDR3: CASSDSPGTGIYGYTF. The CDR3 DNA sequence: TGTGCCAGCAGCGATAGTCCCGGGACAGGGATCTATGGCTACACCTTC.

The rearrangement links TRBV25-1 to TRBJ2-5; a weak D match, TRBD1 (6 bases). This CDR3 region has 15 residues. Germline assignment: CDR1 MGHDK and CDR2 SYGVNS. V lost 3 bases and J lost 2, with 13 bases in between. The CDR3 loop reads CASSEQRGNQETQYF. In DNA form, the CDR3 reads TGTGCCAGCAGTGAGCAAAGGGGGAATCAAGAGACCCAGTACTTC.

The rearrangement links TRBV5-1 to TRBJ1-1, with unresolved D. CDR3 size: 15 residues. Germline CDR1 reads SGHRS; CDR2 reads YFSETQ. V was trimmed by 7 bases and J by 0 bases, leaving 16 bases between them. The CDR3 loop reads CASRPGQELNTEAFF. The CDR3 coding sequence is TGCGCCAGCCGCCCTGGGCAGGAGCTGAACACTGAAGCTTTCTTT. The full variable domain, its missing parts supplied by reference TRBV5-1 and TRBJ1-1, is KAGVTQTPRYLIKTRGQQVTLSCSPISGHRSVSWYQQTPGQGLQFLFEYFSETQRNKGNFPGRFSGRQFSNSRSEMNVSTLELGDSALYLCASRPGQELNTEAFFGQGTRLTVV.